What follows is one TCR beta chain and its context. What it binds is unknown. The method was immunoSEQ multiplex PCR; TCRdb's version includes in-frame clones alone and lacks a portion of them. The top ten clones hold under 8% of a sample with 330,000 or so clones, 67% of them seen once. The data were obtained in a study of cytotoxic CD8 clonotypes in ibrutinib-treated CLL. Study observations and caveats: With treatment, public clonotypes, which were uncommon, either contracted or remained stable.

The sample consisted of PBMCs, taken after 36 months of ibrutinib treatment. The receptor comes from a human donor with chronic lymphocytic leukemia.

The CDR3 loop reads CSARVREQYF. CDR3 sequence (DNA): TGCAGTGCTAGAGTCAGGGAGCAGTACTTC. The chain joins TRBV20-1 to TRBJ2-7; D call uncertain. The germline V and J ends were trimmed by 1 base and 7 bases, with 5 bases remaining between them. Germline lookup yields CDR1 DFQATT and CDR2 SNEGSKA (reference sequence). This CDR3 spans 10 amino acids.